This T cell receptor (beta chain) originates from a study of early T cells in non-severe SARS-CoV-2 infection. General study points: Using VDJdb, the matching emphasized anti-spike CD8 responses while missing private and CD4 specificities.

Unique molecular identifier tags were affixed to discrete cDNA molecules. In TCRdb, the 5' RACE reads were re-called with MiXCR into one record per CDR3 protein. This sample carries about 66,000 distinct CDR3 sequences, 8% to 9.5% of them seen once, and the ten largest clones take approximately 3%. In the case of this clonotype: Its specificity is unknown.

The CDR3 consists of 13 residues. Between the trimmed V and J ends, which lost 4 bases and 5 bases, there was a span of 12 bases. CDR1 and CDR2 (germline): SGDLS, YYNGEE. V is TRBV9 and J is TRBJ1-1; D may be TRBD1 (5 bases). This sequence was found in an adult who was a healthcare worker with PCR-confirmed SARS-CoV-2 infection or an uninfected control (not recorded which). Sample: whole blood. The chain's CDR3 is CASSWDLSTEAFF. The DNA of the CDR3 is TGTGCCAGCAGCTGGGACTTAAGTACTGAAGCTTTCTTT.